The 30 T cell receptor beta chains below come from one sample, sequenced in a study of T cells in localized non-small cell lung cancer. The protocol was immunoSEQ multiplex PCR, while the TCRdb copy is restricted to in-frame clones and leaves out a portion. The repertoire has some 1,700 clones, under 25% of them found once; the top ten carry approximately 13%. The specimen was normal lung tissue next to the tumor, collected before any cancer treatment. The source of these receptors is a man aged 18 to 50 with stage I lung adenocarcinoma.

This clone was picked up one time. This chain joins TRBV5-1 and TRBJ2-7, with 15 bases fitting TRBD2. This CDR3 spans 17 amino acids. Germline CDR1 is SGHRS and CDR2 is YFSETQ. Trimming cost V 1 base and J 1 base; bases outside gene matches: 3. The CDR3, as DNA: TGCGCCAGCAGCTTGCGGGGACTAGCGGGGGGATCCTACGAGCAGTACTTC. Translating it yields CASSLRGLAGGSYEQYF.

This clone appeared a single time. This sequence joins TRBV19 and TRBJ2-1; D unresolved. Germline CDR1 LNHDA, CDR2 SQIVND (reference sequence). This CDR3 comprises 12 residues. Trimming cost V 5 bases and J 4 bases, with 6 bases left between them. Here the CDR3 reads CASSFNYNEQFF. CDR3 coding DNA: TGTGCCAGTAGTTTCAATTACAATGAGCAGTTCTTC.

This clone is categorized as hyperexpanded. The chain couples TRBV6-8 to TRBJ2-5; TRBD2 matches at 10 bases. V shed 2 bases and J 0 bases; nucleotides not matched to a gene: 6. Germline V gene lookup returns CDR1 MNHGY and CDR2 SAAAGT. The CDR3 is made up of 17 amino acids. The CDR3 loop reads CASSYRRSGGDQETQYF. Written as DNA, the CDR3 is TGTGCCAGCAGTTACCGGCGGAGCGGGGGGGACCAAGAGACCCAGTACTTC.

The rearrangement uses TRBV25-1 and TRBJ1-6, with D perhaps TRBD1 (6 bases). V lost 4 bases to trimming and J lost 9 bases, with 10 bases between them. The germline CDR1 and CDR2 sequences are MGHDK and SYGVNS. This CDR3 is built from 13 residues. The CDR3 DNA sequence: TGTGCCAGCAGTGCAGGGGTTAGTTCACCCCTCCACTTT. This translates into CASSAGVSSPLHF.

This chain uses TRBV19 with TRBJ2-5; D possibly matches TRBD1 or TRBD2 (5 bases each). CDR3 length: 14 residues. V shed 8 bases and J shed 2 bases, with 15 bases lying between them. Per germline, CDR1 LNHDA and CDR2 SQIVND (reference sequence). The CDR3 is CASGSRDLQETQYF. CDR3 sequence (DNA): TGTGCCAGTGGTAGCCGGGACCTTCAAGAGACCCAGTACTTC.

V is TRBV6-8 and J is TRBJ1-2, with no clear D. The CDR3 is made up of 14 amino acids. CDR1 and CDR2 (germline): MNHGY, SAAAGT. V lost 0 bases and J 4 bases, leaving 9 bases between the germline ends. CDR3 in amino acids: CASSYSHGPYGYTF. The CDR3 bases are TGTGCCAGCAGTTACTCGCACGGTCCCTATGGCTACACCTTC.

The gene calls are TRBV30 and TRBJ1-1, with unresolved D. V was cut by 0 bases and J by 1 base, with 6 bases left in between. The CDR3 has 13 amino acids. The germline CDR1 and CDR2 sequences are GTSNPN and SVGIG (reference sequence). DNA for the CDR3: TGTGCCTGGAGTGTACGACAGAACACTGAAGCTTTCTTT. Protein: CAWSVRQNTEAFF.

Only a few counts were recorded for this clone. The rearrangement links TRBV19 to TRBJ2-7; 7 bases map to TRBD1. The CDR3 has 12 amino acids. CDR1 LNHDA and CDR2 SQIVND come from the germline V gene (reference sequence). The trim removed 7 bases at V and 5 bases at J, leaving 5 bases unmatched. CDR3 sequence (DNA): TGTGCCAGTATACAGGGGTTCCACGAGCAGTACTTC. It specifies CASIQGFHEQYF. Full variable domain (rest looked up from reference TRBV19 and TRBJ2-7): DGGITQSPKYLFRKEGQNVTLSCEQNLNHDAMYWYRQDPGQGLRLIYYSQIVNDFQKGDIAEGYSVSREKKESFPLTVTSAQKNPTAFYLCASIQGFHEQYFGPGTRLTVT.

The rearrangement joins TRBV5-1 to TRBJ2-1; 11 nucleotides align to TRBD1. This CDR3 spans 14 amino acids. Per germline, CDR1 SGHRS and CDR2 YFSETQ. Trimming at V came to 4 bases and at J to 9 bases, leaving 6 bases not matched to a gene. CDR3 sequence reads: CASSTGQGGGEQFF. The CDR3 DNA reads TGCGCCAGCAGCACGGGACAGGGGGGCGGTGAGCAGTTCTTC.

This chain links TRBV5-1 with TRBJ1-1; D is perhaps TRBD1 (6 bases). The CDR3 has 15 residues. Germline lookup yields CDR1 SGHRS and CDR2 YFSETQ. The germline V and J ends were trimmed by 0 bases and 6 bases, with 15 bases remaining between them. The CDR3 spells CASSLATTGIPEAFF. The CDR3 bases are TGCGCCAGCAGCTTGGCTACAACAGGGATCCCTGAAGCTTTCTTT.

The rearrangement joins TRBV7-5 to TRBJ1-3; the table's D call TRBD1 went unverified against the DNA. TRBV7-5 is reported as a pseudogene. The CDR3 runs 17 residues. This CDR3 is CASSQLDSGDVGNTIYF. For the CDR3, the DNA is TGTGCCAGCAGCCAACTGGACAGCGGCGATGTTGGAAACACCATATATTTT.

This clone appeared a few times. This chain joins TRBV5-1 and TRBJ2-3; TRBD1 agrees at 10 bases. This CDR3 spans 14 amino acids. CDR1 is SGHRS, CDR2 YFSETQ, per germline. Losses at the gene ends were 5 bases for V and 5 bases for J; bases not matched to a gene: 5. CDR3 in DNA: TGCGCCAGCAGTTCGGGACAGGGGCTAGATACGCAGTATTTT. Its translation: CASSSGQGLDTQYF.

This clone appeared a few times. Here the CDR3 DNA reads TGTGCCAGCAGCCAATCGAGGAGGAACACTGAAGCTTTCTTT. Its translation is CASSQSRRNTEAFF. V and J are TRBV11-3 and TRBJ1-1, with unresolved D. CDR1 SGHNT and CDR2 YENEEA come from the germline V gene. CDR3 size: 14 residues. Trimming took off 5 bases at V and 1 base at J, with 11 bases between the two ends. The full variable domain, rest sourced from reference TRBV11-3 and TRBJ1-1, is EAGVVQSPRYKIIEKKQPVAFWCNPISGHNTLYWYLQNLGQGPELLIRYENEEAVDDSQLPKDRFSAERLKGVDSTLKIQPAELGDSAVYLCASSQSRRNTEAFFGQGTRLTVV.

V and J are TRBV19 and TRBJ2-6; the D is unclear. Germline values: CDR1 LNHDA, CDR2 SQIVND (reference sequence). This CDR3 region has 16 residues. The V gene lost 1 base and the J gene lost 0 bases, with 7 bases spanning the gap. This CDR3 is CASSIGGPSGANVLTF. CDR3 nucleotide sequence: TGTGCCAGTAGTATAGGAGGACCCTCTGGGGCCAACGTCCTGACTTTC.

This clone was seen more than once but under ten times. The CDR3 reads CASSLSGDQPQHF. The CDR3 DNA reads as TGCGCCAGCAGCTTATCAGGGGATCAGCCCCAGCATTTT. This chain uses TRBV23-1 with TRBJ1-5, with D possibly TRBD1 on 6 matching bases. Being an ORF, TRBV23-1 has a function that is uncertain. V was shortened by 6 bases and J by 5 bases, with 11 bases between the two germline ends. The CDR3 covers 13 residues.

This clone qualifies as medium-sized (0.01 to 0.1%). A read error may account for a junction end that differs from germline. The chain joins TRBV6-1 to TRBJ2-5, with a tentative D call TRBD2 (6 bases). In germline, CDR1 is MNHNS, CDR2 SASEGT. CDR3 size: 15 residues. The CDR3 nucleotides read TGTGCCATCAGTGAAGGGGAGGATCTGAGAGAGACCCAGTACTTC. Translated, it gives CAISEGEDLRETQYF.

The chain has TRBV19 and TRBJ1-2, with 11 nucleotides matching TRBD1. J gave up 3 bases and V 5 bases, and 2 bases lay outside the gene matches. There are 14 residues in the CDR3. The germline V gene has CDR1 LNHDA and CDR2 SQIVND (reference sequence). The CDR3 region is CASSLDRGHYGYTF. For the CDR3, the DNA is TGTGCCAGTAGTTTGGACAGGGGGCACTATGGCTACACCTTC.

The chain links TRBV6-8 to TRBJ1-2; D not resolved. The germline V gene encodes CDR1 MNHGY and CDR2 SAAAGT. The V gene lost 0 bases and the J gene lost 6 bases, with 5 bases spanning the gap. The CDR3 runs to 12 residues. CDR3 sequence reads: CASSYSSDGYTF. The CDR3 region has the DNA TGTGCCAGCAGTTACTCGTCGGATGGCTACACCTTC.

V and J are TRBV15 and TRBJ2-1; the D gene is possibly TRBD2 (5 bases). V gave up 4 bases and J gave up 3 bases, with 16 bases separating them. CDR1 is LNHNV, CDR2 YYDKDF, per germline (reference sequence). The CDR3 runs to 16 residues. The CDR3 sequence is CATSKMRRGDYNEQFF. CDR3 DNA sequence: TGTGCCACCAGCAAAATGAGACGGGGAGACTACAATGAGCAGTTCTTC.

In its sample, this clone is medium-sized (0.01 to 0.1%). The V call is TRBV11-3, the J call TRBJ2-2; no firm D call. CDR1 SGHNT and CDR2 YENEEA come from the germline V gene. CDR3 length: 15 residues. Trimming removed 8 bases from V and 0 bases from J, with 13 bases in between. This CDR3 is CASLPTSTNTGELFF. CDR3 sequence (DNA): TGTGCCAGCCTCCCGACATCGACGAACACCGGGGAGCTGTTTTTT.

The V and J genes are TRBV15 and TRBJ2-2; D is perhaps TRBD1 (7 bases). The CDR3 runs to 15 residues. V lost 6 bases and J lost 1, with 12 bases in between. Germline V CDR1 and CDR2: LNHNV, YYDKDF (reference sequence). The chain's CDR3 is CATRAGQLNTGELFF. DNA of the CDR3: TGTGCCACCAGGGCGGGACAGCTGAACACCGGGGAGCTGTTTTTT.

The gene calls are TRBV29-1 and TRBJ2-7; possibly TRBD1 for D (6 bases). Trimming cost V 5 bases and J 6 bases, with 17 bases left between them. Germline V lookup: CDR1 SQVTM, CDR2 ANQGSEA. This CDR3 contains 13 residues. This CDR3 is CSVRPGDGSEQYF. DNA of the CDR3: TGCAGCGTTCGGCCAGGGGACGGGTCCGAGCAGTACTTC.

The chain couples TRBV18 to TRBJ2-3; D gene unclear. The CDR3 spans 16 residues. Trimming took off 0 bases at V and 0 bases at J, with 10 bases between the two ends. Germline CDR1 KGHSH, CDR2 LQKENI. CDR3 region: CASSPPPPSSTDTQYF. The CDR3 region has the DNA TGTGCCAGCTCACCACCCCCCCCTTCTAGCACAGATACGCAGTATTTT. Drawing the rest from reference TRBV18 and TRBJ2-3, the complete variable domain is NAGVMQNPRHLVRRRGQEARLRCSPMKGHSHVYWYRQLPEEGLKFMVYLQKENIIDESGMPKERFSAEFPKEGPSILRIQQVVRGDSAAYFCASSPPPPSSTDTQYFGPGTRLTVL.

This chain joins TRBV1 and TRBJ1-2; TRBD1, as called in the table, went unchecked against the DNA. TRBV1 is a documented pseudogene. The CDR3 totals 16 residues. CDR3 region: CASSQSSRGQGYGYTF. The CDR3 nucleotides read TGCGCCAGCAGCCAATCCTCCCGGGGACAGGGCTACGGCTACACCTTC.

This clone is medium-sized by share. The chain has TRBV5-1 and TRBJ1-1; weak D call: TRBD1 (5 bases). The CDR3 covers 17 residues. Germline V CDR1 and CDR2: SGHRS, YFSETQ. Trimming pared 1 base from V and 1 base from J, leaving 17 bases between. CDR3 in DNA: TGCGCCAGCAGCTTGTGGGGACCACAGGACGGGAACACTGAAGCTTTCTTT. This codes for CASSLWGPQDGNTEAFF.

J is TRBJ2-5 and V is TRBV6-8; 13 bases agree with TRBD2. The CDR3 runs to 15 residues. With V trimmed by 5 bases and J by 2 bases, 2 bases remained unmatched. In germline, CDR1 is MNHGY, CDR2 SAAAGT. CDR3 in amino acids: CASSVTSGGQETQYF. CDR3 bases: TGTGCCAGCAGTGTGACTAGCGGGGGGCAAGAGACCCAGTACTTC.

This clone turned up a few times. The rearrangement uses TRBV6-8 and TRBJ2-5; D might be TRBD1 or TRBD2, each matching 5 bases. The CDR3 extends over 14 amino acids. With 7 bases removed from V and 1 base from J, the gap between germline ends came to 13 bases. Per the germline V gene, CDR1 is MNHGY and CDR2 is SAAAGT. CDR3 sequence: CASMRGWFQETQYF. Written as DNA, the CDR3 is TGTGCCAGCATGAGGGGATGGTTCCAAGAGACCCAGTACTTC.

The rearrangement links TRBV7-4 to TRBJ2-1, with 7 bases identical to TRBD2. Germline V gene lookup returns CDR1 SGHVT and CDR2 SQSDAQ. The J segment lost 8 bases and the V segment lost 2 bases, leaving 6 bases of the junction unmatched. The CDR3 sequence is 14 residues long. CDR3 sequence: CASSLWRGNYEQFF. For the CDR3, the DNA is TGTGCCAGCAGCTTATGGCGGGGGAATTATGAGCAGTTCTTC. The full variable domain, its missing parts supplied by reference TRBV7-4 and TRBJ2-1, is GAGVSQSPRYKVAKRGRDVALRCDSISGHVTLYWYRQTLGQGSEVLTYSQSDAQRDKSGRPSGRFSAERPERSVSTLKIQRTEQGDSAVYLCASSLWRGNYEQFFGPGTRLTVL.

The rearrangement links TRBV7-4 to TRBJ2-1; 10 bases match TRBD2. Per germline, CDR1 SGHVT and CDR2 SQSDAQ. J lost 4 bases, V lost 0 bases, and 0 bases had no gene match. The CDR3 extends over 15 amino acids. CDR3 sequence: CASSLASGGYNEQFF. CDR3 DNA sequence: TGTGCCAGCAGCTTAGCTAGCGGGGGGTACAATGAGCAGTTCTTC.

The sample holds a few counts of this clone. The chain recombines TRBV18 with TRBJ1-3; tentative D call: TRBD1 (5 bases). The V and J ends lost 3 bases and 0 bases respectively, with 9 bases between them. CDR1 is KGHSH, CDR2 LQKENI, per germline. The CDR3 has 15 residues. The CDR3, as DNA: TGTGCCAGCTCACCTACGGGGGACTCTGGAAACACCATATATTTT. Protein sequence: CASSPTGDSGNTIYF.